This T cell receptor beta chain was identified during a study of cytomegalovirus exposure and HLA in healthy donors. Study summary: Prior work identified 120 million or so unique TCR beta sequences in approximately 180 million T cells. Study-level findings and limits: Follow-up analysis seemed to connect common viral pathogens with several of the most significant clusters identified. A previous analysis found most TCR beta V segments productive roughly 87% or roughly 30% of the time.

PCR involved 60 Vbeta and 13 Jbeta primers. Sequencing used immunoSEQ multiplex PCR; TCRdb keeps in-frame clones, though not all of them. The sample carries fewer than 200,000 clones, about four fifths recorded once. A remark on this clone: As yet, its antigen is unknown.

This CDR3 region has 16 residues. The ends lost 6 bases at V and 5 bases at J; junction bases unmatched: 11. CDR1 and CDR2 (germline): GTSNPN, SVGIG (reference sequence). The sequence was collected from a man aged 25 to 40 in good health and CMV-seronegative. The chain links TRBV30 to TRBJ1-6; 9 nucleotides align to TRBD1. The material sequenced was PBMCs. Here the CDR3 DNA reads TGTGCCTGCCAAAAACCGACAGGGGGGAATAATTCACCCCTCCACTTT. It encodes CACQKPTGGNNSPLHF.